What follows is one T cell receptor beta chain and its context. There are many counts of this clonotype. The clone's antigen remains unknown. One base away there is no much larger clone; base qualities are not given. Reading the germline V gene gives CDR1 MNHEY and CDR2 SVGEGT. V and J lose 11 bases and 6 bases, and a span of 29 bases separates them. From the cysteine through the phenylalanine, the CDR3 covers 17 amino acids. The only DNA kept is the CDR3, 51 bases in frame from the first base. The sample's time point label, decoded: blood at routine non-recurrence follow-up after resection. Without any cell sorting, TCR sequencing was performed on whole RNA extracted either from tumor and nontumor lung tissue or from cryopreserved PBMC samples. Only patients for whom sufficient RNA was available from at least two tumor regions were selected for TCR sequencing. These data originate in a study of spatial heterogeneity in lung cancer (dated by TCRdb to between 2017 and 2020). Regarding the research as a whole: Donors were around 71 patients with early-stage, untreated non-small cell lung cancer from the lung TRACERx cohort. In the raw uncorrected reads, each unique combination of TCR and UMI appeared on average more than ten times. TCR repertoire features were related to nonsynonymous mutation counts determined by whole-exome sequencing of tumor tissue. Follow-up PBMC samples were sequenced whenever available, and the median time to follow-up was roughly two years after resection. In non-small cell lung cancer, the study quantitatively compared TCR alpha and beta repertoires across several tumor regions, matched nontumor lung, and blood. Both alpha and beta chains were TCR-sequenced in roughly 200 tumor regions, 64 matched nontumor lung samples and roughly 50 PBMC samples obtained at surgery. More beta-chain than alpha-chain transcripts were consistently detected, likely reflecting higher beta-chain transcript abundance. The research as a whole found: Comparisons of baseline and follow-up blood repertoires included only about 15 patients. Ubiquitous expanded tumor TCRs showed up in blood more often at tumor resection than at routine follow-up. Additional single-cell paired TCR alpha and beta sequencing was considered necessary to confirm, at a functional level, the hypothesis that regional TCRs recognize regional mutations.

Preparation of the library involved 5' RACE. Sequencing took place on a NextSeq 500. To allow correction of PCR and sequencing errors, the TCR library protocol tagged every TCR cDNA molecule with a unique molecular identifier. On the authors' methods: Decombinator tools were used for TCR identification, UMI-based error correction and CDR3 extraction. Expanded TCRs were defined as those above a frequency of 2 per 1,000, corresponding to the top 1% of the tumor frequency distribution. Rényi diversity was computed with the R vegan package after subsampling each repertoire 100 times to 5,000 TCRs. CDR3 similarity networks were built from amino acid triplet string-kernel similarity, connecting CDR3s with pairwise similarity above 0.82. TCRdb's own reprocessing of the public reads used fastp at Q25 and MiXCR and kept productive beta chains. Each CDR3 protein gets just one entry, which takes the most common genes and DNA from the rows behind it. In this record, the V and J calls reflect TCRdb's handling and not the investigators' own analysis. A total of tens of thousands of distinct CDR3 sequences appear in this sample, 4.5% to 7.5% of them only once. Together, the top ten hold 20% to 25% of the sample.

The sequence links TRBV6-2 or TRBV6-3 to TRBJ2-1, with no confident D gene call. This sequence was found in a male donor with early-stage non-small cell lung cancer. The sequenced sample was PBMCs, obtained at follow-up. This receptor has the CDR3 CAGMPYPFGEIPNEQFF. The sequence in DNA is TGTGCCGGAATGCCTTATCCCTTTGGGGAAATTCCCAATGAGCAGTTCTTC.